The T cell receptor beta chain described here comes from a study of T-cell reconstitution after alpha-beta-depleted transplantation in children (dated by TCRdb to the mid-2010s). Regarding the research as a whole: Using TCR repertoire profiling, the study followed T-cell immune reconstitution in a quantitative way in children after TCRalphabeta/CD19-depleted allogeneic hematopoietic cell transplantation.

A few counts support this clonotype. Its specific antigen is unknown. Base-call qualities are not available, and no considerably larger clone is one nucleotide away. From the cysteine through the phenylalanine, the CDR3 covers 14 amino acids. Only the CDR3 portion is preserved as DNA: 42 bases, with reading frame beginning at the first base. CDR1 and CDR2 (SQVTM, ANQGSEA) derive from the germline V gene. Compared with germline, V lacks 7 bases and J lacks 0 bases; bases without a gene match: 6. The meaning of the sample's treatment or condition label: allogeneic hematopoietic cell transplantation with graft depleted of TCRalphabeta T cells and CD19 B cells. The children who served as transplant recipients had been given grafts of TCRalphabeta/CD19-depleted allogeneic hematopoietic cells. The library relied on PCR. Sequencing was performed on an Illumina HiSeq 2500. Molecular barcoding was employed in the preparation of TCR libraries, with unique molecular identifiers being used to normalize TCRbeta repertoire quantification. In-frame beta chains were kept once TCRdb had trimmed the public reads at Q25 with fastp and called clones with MiXCR. Here each entry gathers all rows of one CDR3 protein and keeps the most common genes and DNA. The sample records about 460,000 distinct CDR3 sequences, about an eighth of which are singletons. The ten largest clones capture 11% to 15% of the sample.

Overall study outcomes, separate from this receptor: The frequencies of hyperexpanded clones fell over the following months, and after one year, T-cell counts and TCRbeta diversity were mostly attributed to newly produced T cells. Apparently early alphabetaT-cell count recovery about two months after transplant reportedly relied on only several hundred rapidly expanded clones derived from non-depleted graft cells. In some patients, the high TCRbeta diversity seen at day 60 was put down to recipient T cells and intrathymic progenitors that had survived conditioning.

The chain is encoded by TRBV29-1 joined to TRBJ2-1; 7 central bases correspond to TRBD2. The source material was PBMCs, mostly from graft donor cells, sampled 180 days after TCRalphabeta/CD19-depleted stem cell transplant. The TCR was taken from a female patient between 2 and 15 years old who had a stem cell transplant for aplastic anemia, so the T cells may come from the graft donor. The nucleotides read TGCAGCGCCGTCCGGGACTACTCCTACAATGAGCAGTTCTTC. The resulting protein is CSAVRDYSYNEQFF.